This T cell receptor beta chain was recovered during a study of T cells in tuberculosis. Chain pairing is unknown; alpha and beta were sequenced separately. The protocol was immunoSEQ multiplex PCR, while the TCRdb copy is restricted to in-frame clones and leaves out a portion. This sample yields approximately 60,000 clones, of which 81% are seen a single time; over 10% belongs to the top ten. The V end lost 8 bases, the J end lost 4 bases, and 23 bases lay between the germline ends. This CDR3 comprises 16 residues. Germline V CDR1 and CDR2: MDHEN, SYDVKM. Cells were sorted from thawed PBMC rested overnight and stained with GMM-loaded CD1B tetramer, viability dye and anti-CD3. The lipid loaded on the CD1B tetramers was C32 glucose monomycolate from Rhodococcus equi. CD14-expressing monocytes were removed from PBMC before cryopreservation and sorting. Each donor contributed approximately 93,000 sorted tetramer-negative cells.

Study results and caveats: Some low-affinity tetramer-binding T cells may be absent from this sample.

Material: CD1b-GMM tetramer-negative cells sorted from PBMCs. The J gene is TRBJ1-1, the V gene TRBV28, with no clear D. The sequence was collected from an adult woman with latent tuberculosis. The CDR3 sequence is CASLTRLPGLFTEAFF. CDR3 nucleotides: TGTGCCAGCCTCACCCGATTGCCAGGTCTATTCACTGAAGCTTTCTTT.